One sample yielded the 32 T cell receptor beta chains listed below, sequenced in a study of identical twins. MiXCR was run by TCRdb on the 5' RACE reads, yielding one entry per CDR3 protein. This sample has some 230,000 distinct CDR3 sequences, with 6.5% to 8% found just once. The data were also submitted as part of a second study, on T cells expressing NK-cell markers.

Sequencing was done on a sample of CD8+ T cells sorted from blood. These receptors came from a woman in her late teens or twenties in good health.

This clonotype has ten or more counts. The chain joins TRBV5-1 to TRBJ1-1; D might be TRBD1 (5 bases). V shed 5 bases and J shed 4 bases, with 12 bases lying between them. CDR1 and CDR2 from the germline V gene are SGHRS and YFSETQ. The CDR3 has 13 amino acids. This chain's CDR3 is CASRVGGVTEAFF. In DNA, the CDR3 is TGCGCCAGCAGGGTGGGGGGAGTCACTGAAGCTTTCTTT.

The rearrangement links TRBV4-3 to TRBJ2-1; D remains ambiguous. V was clipped by 1 base and J by 6 bases, with 10 bases between them. This CDR3 is built from 14 residues. The V gene's germline CDR1 is LGHNA and CDR2 YSLEER. CDR3 in DNA: TGCGCCAGCAGCCAAGGAACTTTAACCAATGAGCAGTTCTTC. Protein product: CASSQGTLTNEQFF.

This sequence joins TRBV20-1 and TRBJ2-7; D may be TRBD2 (6 bases). There are 14 residues in the CDR3. Trimming removed 0 bases at V and 0 bases at J, with 9 bases between. Germline CDR1 and CDR2: DFQATT and SNEGSKA (reference sequence). The CDR3 sequence: CSARDRRDSYEQYF. DNA for the CDR3: TGCAGTGCTAGAGATCGGAGGGACTCCTACGAGCAGTACTTC.

In its sample, this clonotype was seen many times. The chain combines TRBV24-1 with TRBJ2-2, with D possibly matching TRBD2 (5 bases). The CDR3 consists of 17 residues. Trimming cost V 0 bases and J 2 bases, with 12 bases left between them. CDR1 and CDR2 from the germline V gene are KGHDR and SFDVKD. The CDR3 sequence: CATSDLTADHNTGELFF. The CDR3, as DNA: TGTGCCACCAGTGATTTGACAGCGGACCATAACACCGGGGAGCTGTTTTTT.

This clonotype was seen a few times. The chain uses TRBV27 and TRBJ2-5, with 12 bases that match TRBD2. Germline assignment: CDR1 MNHEY and CDR2 SMNVEV (reference sequence). This CDR3 is 17 amino acids long. With V trimmed by 4 bases and J by 2 bases, 8 bases remained unmatched. CDR3 sequence: CASSSIPTSGSQETQYF. For the CDR3, the DNA is TGTGCCAGCAGTTCCATACCGACTAGCGGGAGTCAAGAGACCCAGTACTTC.

The chain uses TRBV12-3 or TRBV12-4 and TRBJ2-3; D ambiguous. This CDR3 has 12 amino acids. Trimming removed 5 bases from V and 7 bases from J, with 10 bases in between. The CDR3 loop reads CASSPDPNTQYF. The CDR3 bases are TGTGCCAGCAGTCCCGACCCAAATACGCAGTATTTT.

This clonotype was picked up many times. CDR3 amino acids: CASSDTNVDLNTEAFF. CDR3 nucleotide sequence: TGCGCCAGCAGCGACACCAACGTGGACCTGAACACTGAAGCTTTCTTT. The chain uses TRBV5-1 and TRBJ1-1; no clear D. The CDR3 extends over 16 amino acids. From germline, CDR1 is SGHRS and CDR2 YFSETQ. V was pared by 4 bases and J by 0 bases, with 16 bases between. Filled out from reference TRBV5-1 and TRBJ1-1, the complete variable domain reads KAGVTQTPRYLIKTRGQQVTLSCSPISGHRSVSWYQQTPGQGLQFLFEYFSETQRNKGNFPGRFSGRQFSNSRSEMNVSTLELGDSALYLCASSDTNVDLNTEAFFGQGTRLTVV.

This clonotype turned up a few times. The V and J genes are TRBV7-9 and TRBJ2-1; D is unresolved. Trimming left V 2 bases short and J 3 bases short, with 11 bases between. The CDR3 runs 15 residues. CDR1 is SEHNR, CDR2 FQNEAQ, per germline (reference sequence). The CDR3 DNA sequence: TGTGCCAGCAGCTTACCCTCGGATTTCTACAATGAGCAGTTCTTC. Translating gives CASSLPSDFYNEQFF.

The V and J genes are TRBV2 and TRBJ1-2; D may be TRBD1 (5 bases). This CDR3 has 14 residues. The V gene's germline CDR1 is SNHLY and CDR2 FYNNEI. V was pared by 6 bases and J by 4 bases, with 15 bases between. The DNA for the CDR3 is TGTGCCAGCAGCCCAGGGAGGTCCACCTATGGCTACACCTTC. This encodes CASSPGRSTYGYTF.

This clonotype appeared many times. The chain has TRBV7-9 and TRBJ2-3; 9 nucleotides agree with TRBD2. Germline CDR1 reads SEHNR; CDR2 reads FQNEAQ (reference sequence). The V and J ends lost 8 bases and 6 bases, in that order; junction bases with no gene match: 12. The CDR3 contains 15 residues. This CDR3 is CASGIAGVARDTQYF. CDR3 in DNA: TGTGCCAGCGGTATAGCGGGAGTAGCGAGGGATACGCAGTATTTT.

This clonotype came up a few times. A single base separates this from a much larger clone, so it may be a read error. CDR3 in amino acids: CASSLGAGTTEAFF. The CDR3 nucleotides read TGTGCCAGCAGTTTAGGGGCCGGGACCACTGAAGCTTTCTTT. This chain uses TRBV27 with TRBJ1-1, with a tentative D call TRBD1 (5 bases). The length of the CDR3 is 14 residues. The V and J ends lost 2 bases and 4 bases respectively, with 11 bases between them. Germline V gene sequence: CDR1 MNHEY, CDR2 SMNVEV (reference sequence).

The genes are TRBV5-4 and TRBJ2-2; 10 bases are a match to TRBD1. V dropped 3 bases and J dropped 5; count of bases not matched to a gene: 16. The CDR3 runs 19 residues. The germline V gene has CDR1 SGHNT and CDR2 YYREEE (reference sequence). The CDR3 DNA sequence: TGTGCCAGCAGCTCTATACCGGGACAGGGGTCCCACCGAACCGGGGAGCTGTTTTTT. This encodes CASSSIPGQGSHRTGELFF.

This clonotype was counted a few times. The V gene is TRBV20-1, the J gene TRBJ2-3; TRBD2 matches 8 bases. Germline trimming cut 5 bases from V and 2 bases from J; bases unmatched to any gene: 9. The germline CDR1 and CDR2 sequences are DFQATT and SNEGSKA (reference sequence). There are 15 residues in the CDR3. The CDR3 DNA is TGCAGTGCTTTGCACCCGGGGGGGTTCACAGATACGCAGTATTTT. This translates into CSALHPGGFTDTQYF.

V is TRBV11-2 and J is TRBJ2-5; D call uncertain. CDR1 is SGHAT and CDR2 is FQNNGV in the germline V gene. This CDR3 contains 18 residues. Trimming shortened V by 5 bases and J by 2 bases, and 24 bases separated the two germline ends. CDR3 protein: CASSPSQMGPLPQETQYF. In nucleotides, the CDR3 is TGTGCCAGCAGCCCCAGCCAGATGGGCCCGTTACCACAAGAGACCCAGTACTTC.

The V call is TRBV20-1, the J call TRBJ2-7; D is uncertain. The length of the CDR3 is 13 residues. The germline gives CDR1 DFQATT, CDR2 SNEGSKA (reference sequence). Trimming left V 3 bases short and J 1 base short, with 10 bases between. The CDR3 loop is CSASNHQSYEQYF. CDR3 nucleotides: TGCAGTGCTAGTAATCACCAATCCTACGAGCAGTACTTC.

This rearrangement joins TRBV10-3 to TRBJ1-1; unclear D gene. The CDR3 has 13 amino acids. CDR1 and CDR2 from the germline V gene are ENHRY and SYGVKD. V lost 10 bases and J 0 bases, leaving 12 bases between the germline ends. CDR3 nucleotides: TGTGCCACCTGGGCCGTATTGAACACTGAAGCTTTCTTT. Its translation: CATWAVLNTEAFF.

This clonotype was seen a handful of times. V is TRBV4-1 and J is TRBJ2-7; D gene ambiguous. This CDR3 has 13 residues. CDR1 and CDR2 (germline): MGHRA, YSYEKL. Trimming left V 0 bases short and J 3 bases short, with 6 bases between. The CDR3 spells CASSQEEGYEQYF. CDR3 coding DNA: TGCGCCAGCAGCCAAGAGGAAGGCTACGAGCAGTACTTC.

The chain couples TRBV11-3 to TRBJ2-4; D possibly uses TRBD1 or TRBD2 (5 bases each). The CDR3 covers 13 residues. The germline V gene has CDR1 SGHNT and CDR2 YENEEA. Trimming removed 5 bases at V and 5 bases at J, with 10 bases between. DNA for the CDR3: TGTGCCAGCAGCAAACCGGGACAAAACATTCAGTACTTC. This encodes CASSKPGQNIQYF. The entire variable domain, with the rest obtained from reference TRBV11-3 and TRBJ2-4, is as follows: EAGVVQSPRYKIIEKKQPVAFWCNPISGHNTLYWYLQNLGQGPELLIRYENEEAVDDSQLPKDRFSAERLKGVDSTLKIQPAELGDSAVYLCASSKPGQNIQYFGAGTRLSVL.

This clonotype was seen repeatedly, ten times or more. The rearrangement links TRBV25-1 to TRBJ2-6; D unresolved. The CDR3 has 13 amino acids. Trimming took off 2 bases at V and 3 bases at J, with 2 bases between the two ends. Germline CDR1 and CDR2: MGHDK and SYGVNS. CDR3 bases: TGTGCCAGCAGTGAAGGTGGGGCCAACGTCCTGACTTTC. The encoded protein is CASSEGGANVLTF.

This chain's CDR3 is CAWSRPNQPQHF. CDR3 nucleotides: TGTGCCTGGAGTCGGCCCAATCAGCCCCAGCATTTT. This chain joins TRBV30 and TRBJ1-5; no firm D call. Germline CDR1 and CDR2: GTSNPN and SVGIG (reference sequence). The CDR3 contains 12 residues. Trimming stripped 2 bases from V and 3 bases from J, with 5 bases between. Looking up the rest from reference TRBV30 and TRBJ1-5 gives the full variable domain: SQTIHQWPATLVQPVGSPLSLECTVEGTSNPNLYWYRQAAGRGLQLLFYSVGIGQISSEVPQNLSASRPQDRQFILSSKKLLLSDSGFYLCAWSRPNQPQHFGDGTRLSIL.

The sample holds many counts of this clonotype. This rearrangement joins TRBV12-3 or TRBV12-4 to TRBJ2-7, with D unclear. This CDR3 spans 15 amino acids. V lost 2 bases, J lost 2 bases, and 13 bases lay in between. The CDR3 DNA reads as TGTGCCAGCAGTTTAAGGATTCTGCAGACCTACGAGCAGTACTTC. Protein: CASSLRILQTYEQYF.

This clonotype was seen a few times. The chain couples TRBV25-1 to TRBJ2-1; TRBD1 or TRBD2 may be the D gene (5 bases each). The germline CDR1 and CDR2 sequences are MGHDK and SYGVNS. This CDR3 spans 18 amino acids. V lost 2 bases and J lost 3, with 20 bases in between. Written as DNA, the CDR3 is TGTGCCAGCAGTGAACTCCGAGGACGGGACCTGTTCTACAATGAGCAGTTCTTC. It yields the protein CASSELRGRDLFYNEQFF.

This clonotype was counted only a few times. This chain connects TRBV14 to TRBJ2-1; TRBD2 agrees at 9 bases. The germline V gene encodes CDR1 SGHDN and CDR2 FVKESK. CDR3 length: 17 residues. J lost 0 bases, V lost 0 bases, and 3 bases had no gene match. CDR3 coding DNA: TGTGCCAGCAGCCAAGATCAGCGGGAGGCCTCCTACAATGAGCAGTTCTTC. It specifies CASSQDQREASYNEQFF.

At least ten counts were recorded for this clonotype. Written as DNA, the CDR3 is TGTGCCAGCAGCTTGGCCACAGCCTTCGTGACCCAGTACTTC. Its translation is CASSLATAFVTQYF. V is TRBV5-5 and J is TRBJ2-5; no firm D call. The CDR3 is 14 residues long. Germline CDR1 is SGHKS and CDR2 is YYEKEE (reference sequence). Trimming took 0 bases from V and 7 from J, leaving 13 bases between them. Full variable domain (rest looked up from reference TRBV5-5 and TRBJ2-5): DAGVTQSPTHLIKTRGQQVTLRCSPISGHKSVSWYQQVLGQGPQFIFQYYEKEERGRGNFPDRFSARQFPNYSSELNVNALLLGDSALYLCASSLATAFVTQYFGPGTRLLVL.

This clonotype was recorded a few times. The genes are TRBV5-1 and TRBJ2-7, with D possibly being TRBD2 (6 bases). This CDR3 is built from 15 residues. V lost 0 bases and J 2 bases, leaving 12 bases between the germline ends. CDR1 and CDR2 (germline): SGHRS, YFSETQ. The chain's CDR3 is CASSLGGTAPYEQYF. The DNA for the CDR3 is TGCGCCAGCAGCTTGGGCGGGACTGCTCCCTACGAGCAGTACTTC.

The chain is built from TRBV13 and TRBJ2-1; no clear D. The V gene lost 3 bases and the J gene lost 5 bases, with 8 bases spanning the gap. The CDR3 totals 13 residues. Germline CDR1 and CDR2: PRHDT and FYEKMQ (reference sequence). CDR3 bases: TGTGCCAGCAGCTTTTATAGCAACAATGAGCAGTTCTTC. Its translation is CASSFYSNNEQFF.

This chain connects TRBV4-3 to TRBJ2-7, with D tentatively TRBD2 (5 bases). This CDR3 has 14 residues. Deletions cut 0 bases from V and 6 bases from J, with 12 bases between. Germline V gene lookup returns CDR1 LGHNA and CDR2 YSLEER. CDR3 in DNA: TGCGCCAGCAGCCAAGATCGGGATTTCTTCGAGCAGTACTTC. Amino acids: CASSQDRDFFEQYF.

In this sample, this clonotype turned up a few times. This rearrangement joins TRBV5-1 to TRBJ2-7; D perhaps matches TRBD1 (5 bases). CDR1 and CDR2 (germline): SGHRS, YFSETQ. Trimming removed 0 bases from V and 5 bases from J, with 12 bases in between. The CDR3 consists of 14 residues. CDR3 nucleotides: TGCGCCAGCAGCTTGGAACAGGCCTGGGACGAGCAGTACTTC. It translates to CASSLEQAWDEQYF.

Concerning this clonotype itself: The junction departs from germline at one end; a sequencing error may be responsible. CDR3 loop: CASSLLEGNVQFF. CDR3 nucleotide sequence: TGTGCCAGCAGCCTCCTGGAGGGGAATGTGCAGTTCTTC. This chain connects TRBV14 to TRBJ2-1; TRBD2 is a possible D gene (6 bases). Germline V lookup: CDR1 SGHDN, CDR2 FVKESK. The CDR3 has 13 amino acids.

This clonotype occurred a few times. This chain connects TRBV29-1 to TRBJ2-1, with D unclear. Per germline, CDR1 SQVTM and CDR2 ANQGSEA. The CDR3 sequence is 14 residues long. The V end lost 4 bases, the J end lost 0 bases, and 10 bases lay between the germline ends. CDR3 amino acids: CSVGGSSSYNEQFF. In DNA, the CDR3 is TGCAGCGTTGGTGGGTCGAGCTCCTACAATGAGCAGTTCTTC.

J is TRBJ2-7 and V is TRBV2; D uncertain. The germline CDR1 and CDR2 sequences are SNHLY and FYNNEI. The V end lost 3 bases, the J end lost 6 bases, and 12 bases lay between the germline ends. This CDR3 spans 13 amino acids. The CDR3, as DNA: TGTGCCAGCAGTGATCTTCGGACCTCCGAGCAGTACTTC. It yields the protein CASSDLRTSEQYF.

This clonotype was seen at least ten times. V is TRBV21-1 and J is TRBJ2-7. TRBV21-1 is deemed a pseudogene. The CDR3 is 10 amino acids. The CDR3 nucleotides read TGTGCCAGGAGAAAACACGAGCAGTACTTC. Its protein product is CARRKHEQYF.